The sequence of this T cell receptor (beta chain) was determined in a study of blood T cell repertoires in COVID-19. The wider study: Spain, Italy and the United States supplied samples that represented acute and convalescent COVID-19. T cells, B-cell-depleted T cells, or PBMCs provided the cDNA or gDNA that served as material.

With V trimmed by 3 bases and J by 3 bases, 5 bases remained unmatched. This CDR3 region has 14 residues. Germline assignment: CDR1 KGHSH and CDR2 LQKENI. In the authors' workflow: By means of reference gene primer amplification, nucleated cell counts were estimated. Generated by immunoSEQ multiplex PCR, the TCRdb table keeps only in-frame clones and is missing some. V and J calls and clone size are copied from that table; D and trimming were computed from the DNA. The table lists around 130,000 clones, 80% to 90% of them singletons, with approximately 10% in the top ten. Sequenced material: peripheral blood. The chain uses TRBV18 and TRBJ2-7; TRBD2 aligns across 7 bases. This TCR was recovered from a man in his 60s with active or convalescent COVID-19. The CDR3 protein is CASSPIGLGYEQYF. CDR3 coding DNA: TGTGCCAGCTCACCGATCGGACTAGGCTACGAGCAGTACTTC.